These T cell receptor beta chains were read from a single sample in a study of type 1 regulatory T cells. TCRdb recomputed calls from the reads with MiXCR, one row per CDR3 protein. The sample has 14,000 to 15,000 distinct CDR3 sequences, approximately 14% seen once. Their specific antigens are unknown. The sequenced material came from cultured T cells, either the whole culture or a sorted T cell fraction (not recorded which). These receptor sequences come from a human donor in good health. CDR3s include the opening cysteine and the closing phenylalanine or tryptophan.

j_call	cdr3_length	v_call	cdr3_aa
TRBJ2-1	19	TRBV5-1	CASSLLGLAGSTPYNEQFF
TRBJ1-1	16	TRBV5-1	CASSAQGGIVNTEAFF
TRBJ2-1	15	TRBV11-3	CASSLDRGSYNEQFF
TRBJ2-7	13	TRBV20-1	CGARKPGQVEQYF
TRBJ1-3	14	TRBV6-5	CASSYGVAGNTIYF
TRBJ2-1	14	TRBV5-1	CASSLGTSHNEQFF
TRBJ2-7	11	TRBV11-2	CASSSHYEQYF
TRBJ2-3	12	TRBV11-2	CASSRGPDTQYF
TRBJ2-7	13	TRBV7-2	CASSLGTIDEQYF
TRBJ2-1	16	TRBV20-1	CSARNPGLAGVDEQFF
TRBJ2-3	15	TRBV18	CASSISGGRTDTQYF
TRBJ2-1	14	TRBV12-3/TRBV12-4	CAGSFETTGGEQFF
TRBJ1-5	13	TRBV30	CAWGADSNQPQHF
TRBJ1-1	16	TRBV19	CASRDEGGKMNTEAFF
TRBJ2-7	14	TRBV27	CASRLAGGNYEQYF
TRBJ2-2	14	TRBV12-3/TRBV12-4	CASSLQGNTGELFF
TRBJ1-1	15	TRBV28	CASSPPRGRRAEAFF
TRBJ2-3	12	TRBV30	CAWSLATDTQYF
TRBJ2-6	16	TRBV9	CASSPSLGSGANVLTF
TRBJ1-2	14	TRBV5-1	CASSLSTGIYGYTF
TRBJ1-4	14	TRBV27	CASSPGGGDEKLFF
TRBJ2-7	15	TRBV20-1	CSASAPSRGIYEQYF
TRBJ1-1	15	TRBV30	CAWSKTTVANTEAFF
TRBJ1-2	13	TRBV5-1	CASSLGENYGYTF
TRBJ1-1	13	TRBV30	CAWGQGANTEAFF
TRBJ1-6	12	TRBV7-9	CASSLVNSPLHF
TRBJ2-7	14	TRBV20-1	CSAHLAGVAYEQYF
TRBJ1-6	11	TRBV28	CATGTRLGRDF
TRBJ2-2	18	TRBV7-3	CASSLFARTGVSTGELFF
TRBJ2-3	12	TRBV30	CAWTQSTDTQYF
TRBJ2-1	14	TRBV20-1	CSAFTSRSYNEQFF
TRBJ1-5	17	TRBV5-1	CASSLGVLGQGEETQHF